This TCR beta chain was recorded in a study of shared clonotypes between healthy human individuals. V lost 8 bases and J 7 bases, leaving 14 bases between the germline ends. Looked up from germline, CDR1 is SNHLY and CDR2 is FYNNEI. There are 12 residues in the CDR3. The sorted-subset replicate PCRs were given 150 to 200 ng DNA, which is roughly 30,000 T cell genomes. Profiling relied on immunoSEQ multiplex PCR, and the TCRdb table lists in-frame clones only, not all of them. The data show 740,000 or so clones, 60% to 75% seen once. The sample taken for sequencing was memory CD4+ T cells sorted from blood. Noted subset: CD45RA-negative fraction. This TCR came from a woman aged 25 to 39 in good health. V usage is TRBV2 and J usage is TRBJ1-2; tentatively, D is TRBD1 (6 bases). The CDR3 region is CASDSGAPGYTF. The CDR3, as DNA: TGTGCCAGCGACTCGGGGGCTCCTGGCTACACCTTC. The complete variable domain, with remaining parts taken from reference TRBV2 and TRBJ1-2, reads EPEVTQTPSHQVTQMGQEVILRCVPISNHLYFYWYRQILGQKVEFLVSFYNNEISEKSEIFDDQFSVERPDGSNFTLKIRSTKLEDSAMYFCASDSGAPGYTFGSGTRLTVV.